This T cell receptor beta chain comes out of a study of T cell responses to AZD1222 COVID-19 vaccine (dated by TCRdb to 2020 to 2023). For the study in its entirety: AZD1222 recipients whose second dose came at about 4 weeks and those whose second dose came at about 12 weeks were combined into one group, since spike-specific TCR depth and breadth did not differ between the two schedules. A total of over 230 trial participants underwent TCR sequencing, of whom about 200 received two doses of AZD1222 and some 26 received two doses of the MenACWY control vaccine. Enrollment into the trials was organized by age into subgroups of 18-55, 56-69 and 70-plus years, and those subgroups contained approximately 150, 30 and 60 TCR-sequenced participants, respectively.

The sample's time point label, in plain terms: baseline before first vaccination. Vaccinee samples came from UK trials COV001 and COV002, including a single-blind randomized controlled phase 2/3 trial of AZD1222 (ChAdOx1 nCoV-19) in healthy adults. For TCRbeta chain sequencing, PBMC samples from trial participants were taken at day 0 and at day 28 after the second dose. Points the paper makes about the study in general: Vaccine-associated CD4 TCRs spanned the whole spike protein, with dominant responses in regions 160-218 and 743-854. Conclusions about previously exposed vaccinees were limited because only six AZD1222 recipients were SARS-CoV-2 seropositive at baseline. Participants were mostly white British and included more females than males, and it was suggested by the authors that clonal diversity may have been underestimated. Because no day 14 peak-response samples were available, the repertoires could be characterized only after the peak T cell response. After two AZD1222 doses, both the breadth and the depth of spike-specific TCRs were significantly higher than at day 0 and than in MenACWY recipients. The 56-69-year group was small, and its depth increase did not reach significance, likely because of low power. Reportedly, almost half of the unique spike-specific TCRs recognized epitopes lying outside the regions that are mutated in the B.1.351 and B.1.1.7 variants.

The CDR3 regions of human TCRbeta chains were analyzed by immunosequencing. Processing in the source paper ran as follows. Repertoire TCRs were checked for matches against a reference library of SARS-CoV-2-specific TCRs that had been generated using the MIRA antigen-specificity platform. Breadth was defined as the fraction of unique TCRs that were SARS-CoV-2-associated. Depth was defined as the fraction of total T cells that were SARS-CoV-2-associated. Each spike-specific TCR was assigned to its reactive spike region and to a CD4 or CD8 class using the MIRA data. Log10-transformed breadth and depth values were compared by one-way ANOVA with Sidak's multiple comparisons tests. Entries here come from immuneACCESS through TCRdb and include only in-frame sequences with V and J called. Some clones fail to appear in such tables; in the studies checked, an unresolved V gene covers under half of the shortfall, and the cause of the remainder is unknown. The V and J calls and clone size were taken over from that table, and D and trimming were inferred from the DNA. The sample table records 140,000 to 150,000 clones; approximately 83% of these occur just once. Over 7% of the sample belongs to the ten largest clones.

On this clone: Its antigen remains unidentified. Per-nucleotide qualities are absent, and no much larger clonotype sits a single base away.

The germline V gene gives CDR1 as SNHLY and CDR2 as FYNNEI. Relative to germline, V is 5 bases shorter and J is 4 bases shorter, with 8 bases between their ends. From its cysteine to its phenylalanine, the CDR3 spans 13 amino acids. Of all the DNA, just the CDR3 is kept, 39 bases in frame from base 1. The rearranged segments are TRBV2 and TRBJ1-4; no confident D gene assignment can be made. This clonotype originated in an adult in good health. The starting material was peripheral blood, obtained on day 0 of AZD1222 vaccination. The DNA sequence reads TGTGCCAGCAGTAGAGACATTAATGAAAAACTGTTTTTT. Translated, it gives CASSRDINEKLFF.